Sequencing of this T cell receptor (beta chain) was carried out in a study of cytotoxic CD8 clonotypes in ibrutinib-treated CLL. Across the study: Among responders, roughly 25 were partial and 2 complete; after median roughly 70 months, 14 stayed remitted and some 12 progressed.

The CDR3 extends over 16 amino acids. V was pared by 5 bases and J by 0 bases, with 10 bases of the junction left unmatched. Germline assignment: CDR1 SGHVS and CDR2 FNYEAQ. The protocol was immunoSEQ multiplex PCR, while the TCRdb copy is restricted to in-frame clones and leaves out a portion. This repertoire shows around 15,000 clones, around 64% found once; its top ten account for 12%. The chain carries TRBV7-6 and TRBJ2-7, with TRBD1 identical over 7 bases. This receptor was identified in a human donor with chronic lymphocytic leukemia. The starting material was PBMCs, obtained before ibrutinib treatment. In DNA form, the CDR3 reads TGTGCCAGCAGCCAGACAGGGACCTCTAGCTCCTACGAGCAGTACTTC. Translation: CASSQTGTSSSYEQYF. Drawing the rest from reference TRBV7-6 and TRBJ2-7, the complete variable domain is GAGVSQSPRYKVTKRGQDVALRCDPISGHVSLYWYRQALGQGPEFLTYFNYEAQQDKSGLPNDRFSAERPEGSISTLTIQRTEQRDSAMYRCASSQTGTSSSYEQYFGPGTRLTVT.